Here is one T cell receptor beta chain with its context. Its antigen remains unidentified. No much larger clone exists at a distance of one base, and base qualities are not known. The data originate from a study of cytomegalovirus exposure and HLA in healthy donors (dated by TCRdb to 2016 to 2017). Study-wide context: An earlier analysis of more than 550 of the donors reported around 280 Gb of sequence data and 100 million to 120 million unique TCR beta sequences obtained from about 179 million T cells. An earlier analysis of 500 to 750 of the donors applied high-throughput TCR beta sequencing to assess whether each TCR beta V gene segment acted as functional or pseudogenic. Every discovery cohort repertoire had been produced on one sequencing platform. HLA typing covered class I and class II loci at four-digit resolution. Among over 350 genotyped donors of the cohort, an average of roughly 240,000 unique TCR beta nucleotide sequences were sequenced per donor, approximately 20% of them non-productive. The number of donors typed differed by locus, with 629-630 for A, B, C, DRB1 and DQB1, roughly 520 for DQA1, 606 for DPA1, and approximately 470 for DPB1. To predict cytomegalovirus infection status, the study brought together high-throughput TCR immunosequencing, statistical association of individual TCRs with disease status, and machine learning. The study aimed to test whether cataloging public T cell receptors could reveal signatures of past pathogen exposure. To study patterns of TCR occurrence, a later analysis re-analyzed previously published TCR beta repertoires from 650 to 750 donors and added high-resolution HLA genotyping. About 5 DR-DQ haplotypes were handled as single units for association and clustering, since linkage in the cohort was strong. Rather than drawing on any new phenotypic data, the later analysis identified candidate immune exposures from TCR beta sequences and the way those sequences occurred across donors. An early release that covered some 630 HLA-typed donors contained approximately 300 gigabases of sequencing data and 85 million to 100 million unique TCR sequences. Donor age, sex, ethnicity and CMV serostatus were collected together with the repertoire data. In a later genetic analysis, genome-wide SNP genotypes for about three fifths of the 666 donors were used, and that subset was treated as a discovery cohort. The study used immunosequencing to profile the T cell repertoires of approximately 630 subjects and linked those repertoires to cytomegalovirus serostatus. A separate validation cohort of more than 100 different subjects was used in addition to the roughly 720-subject first cohort. Among the approximately 400 genotyped donors, about 83% belonged to the genetic ancestry cluster associated with self-reported Caucasian donors. Results and caveats for the whole study, not just this receptor: Several of the top co-occurrence clusters appeared to be linked to parvovirus B19, influenza, CMV and Epstein-Barr virus, according to a later analysis. An earlier analysis of approximately 530 of the donors showed that most TCR beta V segments appeared in productive rearrangements either about 90% or about 30% of the time, which broadly matched IMGT annotations. At a false discovery rate of 0.05, a later analysis linked roughly 17,000 TCR beta sequences to specific HLA alleles. Sequencing depth was assumed to be roughly uniform across donors in the presence/absence analyses, though that assumption may not hold. In a later analysis, HLA-associated TCR beta chains showed more clonal expansion and lower generation probabilities than non-associated chains that were equally common. A cluster of highly shared sequence variants was judged likely to represent a technical artifact of the sequencing pipeline. The study gave a list of under 200 TCR beta chains associated with cytomegalovirus. Assigning TCR associations to individual alleles was difficult when HLA alleles, especially DR and DQ, strongly co-occurred. According to a later analysis, TCR association rates differed among HLA loci, with DRB1 alleles showing the most associated TCRs and HLA-C alleles showing the fewest. It was suggested by the authors that the approach could potentially be generalized to other disease states and immunological phenotypes. In a later genetic analysis, fewer N-insertions in productive TCRs were reported among donors in an Asian-associated ancestry cluster than the approximately 710-donor mean. The only immune exposure information available for the cohort was CMV serostatus. A further reported finding was that TCR beta sequences accurately predicted the HLA-A and HLA-B alleles for most subjects in the first cohort. Because the 87-base-pair reads could not distinguish some IMGT-functional V segments, including TRBV6-2 and TRBV6-3, those segments were excluded. Linkage disequilibrium might explain the correlated functional status among segregating V segments, but an unknown experimental factor could not be ruled out. The classifier was reported to diagnose cytomegalovirus status with high specificity and sensitivity in both the original cohort and the validation cohort. The earlier analysis of almost 600 of the donors excluded over 15 rarely observed V segments, including chromosome 9 orphons, because counts were too low. A later genetic analysis associated a missense DCLRE1C variant with V-gene and J-gene trimming of TCR beta chains, and an independent cohort replicated the association. In vitro tests confirmed that a few of the cytomegalovirus-associated TCR beta chains recognize cytomegalovirus antigens. According to a later analysis, most CMV-associated TCR beta chains appeared to be HLA-restricted, and the HLA associations seemed to be driven largely by CMV exposure. This cohort had only TCR beta chains sequenced, and the lack of alpha or paired-chain data limited which features could be detected. Across donors, most TCR sequences were observed very rarely, whereas some public TCRs were present in many individuals. Because HLA typing was missing for some donors at each locus, association tests included only the typed subset.

In total, more than 500 healthy bone marrow donors made up the cohort. At the time of sampling, all cohort members were nominally healthy, though unrecorded immune exposures were likely present. The donor was CMV seropositive and was included in the group of about 290 seropositive cohort members. Each donor provided a peripheral blood sample, and peripheral blood mononuclear cells were used for TCR beta sequencing. The Qiagen DNeasy Blood Extraction Kit was used to extract genomic DNA from the blood cell samples. The germline V gene yields SGHRS for CDR1 and YFSETQ for CDR2. The CDR3 contains 14 residues, cysteine and phenylalanine counted. Only the CDR3 part of the read is kept: 42 bases, read in frame from the first base. Germline trimming: 2 bases from V, 5 bases from J; junction bases outside gene matches: 6. Libraries were prepared through the immunoSEQ multiplex PCR assay. For the multiplex PCR, a mixture combining 60 forward primers for TCR Vbeta segments and 13 reverse primers for TCR Jbeta segments was used. The CDR3 region of rearranged TCR beta genes was amplified from genomic DNA with a multiplex PCR assay. The Illumina HiSeq System was used to sequence the amplified TCR beta libraries as 87-base-pair reads. As for how the authors treated the data: In a later analysis, tens of millions of unique TCR beta chains were counted across the 500 to 850 repertoires, and around 10 million of these chains were shared by at least two donors. To remove PCR and sequencing errors, raw reads were error-corrected and collapsed into unique sequences using a nearest-neighbor algorithm that merged closely related sequences. V, D and J gene segments were assigned by aligning CDR3 sequences to IMGT reference sequences. Each retained sequence needed at least a six-nucleotide match to both a V gene segment and a J gene segment. A rearrangement was called productive if the CDR3 had no stop codons and remained in frame with V and J, and every other rearrangement was called non-productive. Following IMGT convention, CDR3 was defined as the stretch from the second conserved V-encoded cysteine to the conserved J-encoded phenylalanine. The earlier analysis of 587 of the donors excluded any sequence lacking an unambiguous match to a single V gene segment. An earlier analysis of some 500 of the donors classified V segments as functional when productive rearrangements were above 56.7% and as segregating when the standard deviation between donors was above 5%. A statistical classification framework was built for diagnosing cytomegalovirus status from the catalog of TCR beta chain sequences. A later analysis assigned V and J genes by comparing TCR nucleotide sequences with IMGT/GENE-DB human TR gene sequences. A later analysis assigned CDR3 sequences and most-parsimonious VDJ recombination scenarios with the TCRdist pipeline. A later analysis defined each TCR beta chain by its CDR3 amino acid sequence plus V-gene family, and excluded reads lacking a unique V-gene family. As a way to deal with suspected cross-contamination and a sequencing artifact, a later analysis dropped under 600 nucleotide sequences that were highly shared and had low generation probability. For each public chain, a later analysis derived a clonal expansion index from normalized ranks of inferred template counts within each repertoire. Generation probabilities in a later analysis came from a VDJ recombination model fitted to out-of-frame rearrangements, and those results were checked against IGoR. In a later analysis, hypergeometric tests were used to score TCR-TCR, TCR-HLA and TCR-CMV co-occurrence, with a repertoire-size bias correction applied to TCR pairs. False discovery rates were estimated in a later analysis by permuting HLA or CMV assignments 20 times. In a later analysis, co-occurring TCRs were grouped using DBSCAN, and TCRdist sequence similarity was added for clustering within HLA-allele-positive subsets. Repertoires with fewer than 30,000 or more than 120,000 public chains, plus five repertoires with anomalous nucleotide sharing, were excluded from co-occurrence clustering. In its TCRdb copy, this immuneACCESS table keeps in-frame sequences only and misses some clones. Where compared with another copy, unresolved V genes explain less than half of these, and the others have no known cause. The DNA was the basis for D and trimming; V, J and clone size are from that table. This sample comprises 150,000 to 200,000 clones, 77% of them detected only once. The biggest ten clones account for 3.7% of the sample.

The V gene is TRBV5-1 and the J gene is TRBJ1-1; 7 central nucleotides agree with TRBD1. This receptor was obtained from a young man in good health and CMV-seropositive. Sequencing was done on a sample of PBMCs. Here is the DNA: TGCGCCAGCAGCTTACAGGGGTCTAGGACTGAAGCTTTCTTT. Its protein reads: CASSLQGSRTEAFF.